This section outlines one TCR beta chain sequence together with its context. Antigen specificity is unknown. The ends were cut back, 8 bases at V and 8 bases at J, with 21 bases in the middle. Germline CDR1 is SGHAT and CDR2 is FQNNGV. CDR3 length equals 15 residues. Both blood RNA, taken from unsorted whole blood, and germline DNA were extracted. The sample comes from a study of tumor-infiltrating lymphocytes in primary liver carcinoma. The wider study: The patients comprised men and women between the ages of 30 and 69 years. Findings of the study overall: Top-250-clone fractions were significantly higher in tumors than in blood (p = 0.039). Relative to tumor region pairs, the tumor-adjacent and tumor-blood pairs showed overlap that was lower.

Priming with a constant-region primer yielded TCR beta cDNA from about 500 ng total RNA. Each TCR beta library was derived from three nested multiplex PCR rounds that employed slightly modified ARM-PCR. Forward primers for TRBV1-TRBV30 and a C-beta reverse primer served the first two PCR rounds, at around 11 cycles each. One entry per CDR3 protein results from TCRdb running MiXCR on the multiplex PCR reads. This sample has about 320,000 distinct CDR3 sequences, with approximately 60% found just once. The sample was peripheral blood. This chain uses TRBV11-2 with TRBJ2-2; D unclear. The TCR originated in a man in his forties with primary liver carcinoma and hepatitis B virus infection. In DNA form, the CDR3 reads TGTGCCAGCGGCTGGACGGCCTCGAATACAGGGGAGCTGTTTTTT. As protein: CASGWTASNTGELFF.